The present entry profiles one TCR beta chain with its context. This clonotype has only a few counts. The antigen it recognizes is unknown. No much larger clone exists at a distance of one base, and base qualities are not known. Expansion of CD8+CD57+ cells had been shown by flow cytometry in the patients chosen for sequencing. All patients had severe acquired aplastic anemia diagnosed by International Study of Aplastic Anemia and Agranulocytosis and Camitta criteria. No patient had received any therapy when blood was sampled. In the study, sorted CD4+ and CD8+ blood T cells from patients with severe aplastic anemia and from healthy subjects underwent deep sequencing of TCR repertoires. Patients were enrolled under clinicaltrials.gov protocols 00001620, 01623167, 00001397, 00071045, 00081523 and 00961064 in the USA. Ficoll-Paque density gradient centrifugation was used to isolate peripheral blood mononuclear cells. Before DNA extraction, CD4+ and CD8+ T cells were sorted by FACS or by magnetic beads.

This record belongs to a study of CD8+CD57+ T cells in acquired aplastic anemia (dated by TCRdb to the late 2010s). With regard to the full study: On average, sorted CD4+ and CD8+ cells yielded around 3.5 ug of extracted DNA, with a range of about 0.19 to 30 ug. CD8+CD57+ expansion was defined as frequency above the mean frequency observed in healthy subjects.

The CDR1 and CDR2 encoded by the germline V gene (reference sequence) are LNHDA and SQIVND. For this chain, trimming is 5 bases at the V end and 8 bases at the J end, and the number of junction bases without a gene match is 19. Measured from the cysteine to the phenylalanine, the CDR3 is 18 residues long. Only the CDR3 DNA is retained, 54 bases long and in frame from the first base. Broader findings and caveats from the paper: No significant difference in CD8+ Simpson's diversity was found between patients and healthy controls (P=0.060). Around 28 CD8+ CDR3 sequences were found to be shared between patients and controls, but these sequences appeared to be highly expressed in patients and within the immunodominant clones of the patients.

Genomic DNA was used as template for profiling of TCR beta VDJ combinations and CDR3 sequences. TCR repertoire sequencing was run on an Illumina HiSeq 2000. The original methods were these. Repertoire assessment relied on Simpson's diversity index, CDR3 size and DJ length profiles, and TRBV/TRBJ rearrangement plots. The immunodominant clone was defined as the most abundant DNA sequence in deep sequencing data. CDR3 amino acid sequences were screened for sharing across subjects and were compared with published repertoires and the VDJdb database. The public reads were run again by TCRdb, first through fastp at Q25 and then through MiXCR, and only productive beta chains were kept. CDR3 protein sequences are deduplicated, and each keeps its most common genes and DNA. V and J calls and clone size were set by TCRdb, not the authors. This sample gives hundreds of thousands of distinct CDR3 sequences in total; around 30% of them show up just once. The ten largest clones capture around 0.82% of the sample.

The rearranged segments are TRBV19 and TRBJ2-1, with 9 middle bases fitting TRBD2. The source is a human donor with aplastic anemia. Sequenced input: sorted CD4+, CD8+, or CD8+CD57+ T cells (not recorded which) from PBMCs. The nucleotides are TGTGCCAGTAGTCCTTCTCGTCTCAGACTAGCGGAATATTATGAGCAGTTCTTC. Its protein reads: CASSPSRLRLAEYYEQFF.